The next 3 T cell receptor beta chains were all read from a single sample in a study of identical twins. TCRdb re-analysed the 5' RACE reads in MiXCR, keeping a single row per CDR3 protein. Among approximately 600,000 distinct CDR3 sequences listed, around a tenth were seen once. The data also belong to a second study, concerning yellow fever vaccine responses in identical twins.

Specimen: PBMCs. Receptors originate from a woman between 18 and 29 years old in good health.

The table lists this clonotype with a few counts. The CDR3 protein is CASLDREGTEAFF. The CDR3 DNA sequence: TGTGCCAGTTTGGACAGGGAGGGCACTGAAGCTTTCTTT. J is TRBJ1-1 and V is TRBV27, with TRBD1 matching 8 bases. Germline V gene data show CDR1 as MNHEY and CDR2 as SMNVEV (reference sequence). The CDR3 has 13 residues. J was trimmed by 4 bases and V by 9 bases; bases with no gene match: 7.

This clonotype was seen many times. The chain uses TRBV27 and TRBJ2-3; 10 bases align to TRBD2. CDR1 MNHEY and CDR2 SMNVEV come from the germline V gene (reference sequence). The junction had 4 bases not matched to a gene; V was cut back by 3 bases and J by 4 bases. The CDR3 is 15 residues long. This chain's CDR3 is CASSLASGRPDTQYF. The CDR3 bases are TGTGCCAGCAGTTTGGCTAGCGGGAGACCAGATACGCAGTATTTT.

This chain links TRBV7-2 with TRBJ1-1, with 11 bases lining up with TRBD1. CDR1 is SGHTA, CDR2 FQGNSA, per germline. V lost 5 bases to trimming and J lost 5 bases; unmatched junction nucleotides: 13. CDR3 length equals 17 residues. CDR3 amino acids: CASSLPTPGQGVTEAFF. CDR3 DNA: TGTGCCAGCAGCCTTCCAACCCCGGGACAGGGGGTTACTGAAGCTTTCTTT.